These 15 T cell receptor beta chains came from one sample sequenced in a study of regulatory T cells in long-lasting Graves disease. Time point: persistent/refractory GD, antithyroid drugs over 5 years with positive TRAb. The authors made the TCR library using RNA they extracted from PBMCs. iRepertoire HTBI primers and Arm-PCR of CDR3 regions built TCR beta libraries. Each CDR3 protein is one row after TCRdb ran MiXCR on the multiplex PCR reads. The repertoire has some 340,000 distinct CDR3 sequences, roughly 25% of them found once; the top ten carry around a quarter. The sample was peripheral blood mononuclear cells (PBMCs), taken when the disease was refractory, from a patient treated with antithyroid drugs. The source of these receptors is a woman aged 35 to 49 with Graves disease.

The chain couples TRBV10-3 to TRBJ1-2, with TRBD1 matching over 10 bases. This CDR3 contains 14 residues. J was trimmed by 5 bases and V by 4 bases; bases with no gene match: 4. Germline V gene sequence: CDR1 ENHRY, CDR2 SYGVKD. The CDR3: CAISGSGQGYGYTF. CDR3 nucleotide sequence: TGTGCCATCAGTGGATCGGGACAGGGGTATGGCTACACCTTC.

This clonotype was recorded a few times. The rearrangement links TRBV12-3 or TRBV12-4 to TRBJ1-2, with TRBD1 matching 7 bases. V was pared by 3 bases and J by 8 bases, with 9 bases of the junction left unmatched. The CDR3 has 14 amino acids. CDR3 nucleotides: TGTGCCAGCAGTTTTGGGGACAGCTCTTTCGGCTACACCTTC. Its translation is CASSFGDSSFGYTF.

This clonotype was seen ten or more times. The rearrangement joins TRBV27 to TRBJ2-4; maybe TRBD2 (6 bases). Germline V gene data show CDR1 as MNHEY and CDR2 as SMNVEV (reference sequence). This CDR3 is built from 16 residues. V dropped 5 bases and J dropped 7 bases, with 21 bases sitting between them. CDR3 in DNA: TGTGCCAGCAGTACAATATGGGGGGAGCAGGCGAACATTCAGTACTTC. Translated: CASSTIWGEQANIQYF.

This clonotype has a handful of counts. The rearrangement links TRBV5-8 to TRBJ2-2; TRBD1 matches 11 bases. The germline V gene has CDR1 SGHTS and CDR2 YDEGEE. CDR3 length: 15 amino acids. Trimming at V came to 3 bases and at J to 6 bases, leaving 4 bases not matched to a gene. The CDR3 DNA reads TGTGCCAGCAGCTCCCGGACAGGGGGCTCCGGGGAGCTGTTTTTT. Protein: CASSSRTGGSGELFF.

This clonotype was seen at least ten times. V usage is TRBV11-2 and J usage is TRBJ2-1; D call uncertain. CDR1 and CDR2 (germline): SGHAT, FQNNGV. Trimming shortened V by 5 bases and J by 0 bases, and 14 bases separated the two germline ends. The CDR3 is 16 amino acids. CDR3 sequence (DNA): TGTGCCAGCAGCCTGATAGGCGGCCCCTCCTACAATGAGCAGTTCTTC. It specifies CASSLIGGPSYNEQFF.

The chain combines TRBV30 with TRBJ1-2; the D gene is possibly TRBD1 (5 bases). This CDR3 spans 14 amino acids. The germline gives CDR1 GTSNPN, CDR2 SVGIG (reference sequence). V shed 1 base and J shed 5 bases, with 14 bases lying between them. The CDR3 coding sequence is TGTGCCTGGAGTGGAGGGGATTATCCATATGGCTACACCTTC. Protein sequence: CAWSGGDYPYGYTF.

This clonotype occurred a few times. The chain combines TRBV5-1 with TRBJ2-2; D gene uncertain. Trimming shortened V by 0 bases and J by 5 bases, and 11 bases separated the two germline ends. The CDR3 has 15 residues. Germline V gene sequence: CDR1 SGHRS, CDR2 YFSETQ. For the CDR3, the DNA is TGCGCCAGCAGCTTGGGCTACGGGCCGACCGGGGAGCTGTTTTTT. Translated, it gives CASSLGYGPTGELFF.

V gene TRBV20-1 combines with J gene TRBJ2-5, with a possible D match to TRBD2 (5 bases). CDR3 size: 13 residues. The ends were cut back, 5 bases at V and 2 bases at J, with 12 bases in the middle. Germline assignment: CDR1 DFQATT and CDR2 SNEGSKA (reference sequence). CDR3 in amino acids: CSADTGSQETQYF. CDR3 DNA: TGCAGTGCTGACACGGGGTCTCAAGAGACCCAGTACTTC.

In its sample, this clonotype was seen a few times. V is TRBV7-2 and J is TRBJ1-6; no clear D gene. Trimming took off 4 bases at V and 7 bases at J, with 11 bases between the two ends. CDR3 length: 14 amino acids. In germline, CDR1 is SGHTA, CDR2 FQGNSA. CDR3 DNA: TGTGCCAGCAGCTCCAGCAGGAGGAATTCACCCCTCCACTTT. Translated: CASSSSRRNSPLHF.

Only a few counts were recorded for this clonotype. CDR3 in amino acids: CASTFGDTGELFF. The CDR3 DNA is TGTGCCAGCACCTTTGGGGACACCGGGGAGCTGTTTTTT. The rearrangement links TRBV9 to TRBJ2-2; D not certain. Trimming cost V 6 bases and J 3 bases, with 9 bases left between them. This CDR3 is built from 13 residues. Germline V gene lookup returns CDR1 SGDLS and CDR2 YYNGEE.

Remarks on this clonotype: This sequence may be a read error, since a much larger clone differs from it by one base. The CDR3 reads CASSSGNTERLFF. The CDR3 nucleotides read TGCGCCAGCAGCTCTGGGAACACAGAAAGACTGTTTTTT. J is TRBJ1-4 and V is TRBV5-1; D call uncertain. The CDR3 sequence is 13 residues long. Germline V gene data show CDR1 as SGHRS and CDR2 as YFSETQ.

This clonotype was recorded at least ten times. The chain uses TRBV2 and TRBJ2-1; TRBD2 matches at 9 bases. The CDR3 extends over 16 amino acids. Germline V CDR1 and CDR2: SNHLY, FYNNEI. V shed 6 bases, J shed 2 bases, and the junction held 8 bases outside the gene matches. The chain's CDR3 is CASSGGAGGAYNEQFF. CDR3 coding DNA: TGTGCCAGCAGCGGCGGGGCGGGAGGGGCCTACAATGAGCAGTTCTTC.

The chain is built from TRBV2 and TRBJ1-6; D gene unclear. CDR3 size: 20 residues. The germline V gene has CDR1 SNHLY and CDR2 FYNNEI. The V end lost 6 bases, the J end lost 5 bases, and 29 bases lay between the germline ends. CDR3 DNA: TGTGCCAGCAGCTTAGGAATGGAATTTCGCGGGGTTGAGGATAATTCACCCCTCCACTTT. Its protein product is CASSLGMEFRGVEDNSPLHF.

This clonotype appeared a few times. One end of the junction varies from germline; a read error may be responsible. Here the CDR3 reads CASSLGAGLWLSDF. The CDR3 region has the DNA TGTGCCAGCAGCTTAGGCGCCGGCTTATGGCTAAGCGACTTC. The rearrangement links TRBV7-9 to TRBJ1-2; the D is unclear. Germline V lookup: CDR1 SEHNR, CDR2 FQNEAQ (reference sequence). There are 14 residues in the CDR3.

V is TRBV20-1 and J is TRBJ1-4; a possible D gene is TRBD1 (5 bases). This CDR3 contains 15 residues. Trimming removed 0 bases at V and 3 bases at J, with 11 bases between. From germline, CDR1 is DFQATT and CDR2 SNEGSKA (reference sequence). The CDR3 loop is CSARDPGGANEKLFF. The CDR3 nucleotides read TGCAGTGCTAGAGATCCGGGAGGGGCTAATGAAAAACTGTTTTTT.